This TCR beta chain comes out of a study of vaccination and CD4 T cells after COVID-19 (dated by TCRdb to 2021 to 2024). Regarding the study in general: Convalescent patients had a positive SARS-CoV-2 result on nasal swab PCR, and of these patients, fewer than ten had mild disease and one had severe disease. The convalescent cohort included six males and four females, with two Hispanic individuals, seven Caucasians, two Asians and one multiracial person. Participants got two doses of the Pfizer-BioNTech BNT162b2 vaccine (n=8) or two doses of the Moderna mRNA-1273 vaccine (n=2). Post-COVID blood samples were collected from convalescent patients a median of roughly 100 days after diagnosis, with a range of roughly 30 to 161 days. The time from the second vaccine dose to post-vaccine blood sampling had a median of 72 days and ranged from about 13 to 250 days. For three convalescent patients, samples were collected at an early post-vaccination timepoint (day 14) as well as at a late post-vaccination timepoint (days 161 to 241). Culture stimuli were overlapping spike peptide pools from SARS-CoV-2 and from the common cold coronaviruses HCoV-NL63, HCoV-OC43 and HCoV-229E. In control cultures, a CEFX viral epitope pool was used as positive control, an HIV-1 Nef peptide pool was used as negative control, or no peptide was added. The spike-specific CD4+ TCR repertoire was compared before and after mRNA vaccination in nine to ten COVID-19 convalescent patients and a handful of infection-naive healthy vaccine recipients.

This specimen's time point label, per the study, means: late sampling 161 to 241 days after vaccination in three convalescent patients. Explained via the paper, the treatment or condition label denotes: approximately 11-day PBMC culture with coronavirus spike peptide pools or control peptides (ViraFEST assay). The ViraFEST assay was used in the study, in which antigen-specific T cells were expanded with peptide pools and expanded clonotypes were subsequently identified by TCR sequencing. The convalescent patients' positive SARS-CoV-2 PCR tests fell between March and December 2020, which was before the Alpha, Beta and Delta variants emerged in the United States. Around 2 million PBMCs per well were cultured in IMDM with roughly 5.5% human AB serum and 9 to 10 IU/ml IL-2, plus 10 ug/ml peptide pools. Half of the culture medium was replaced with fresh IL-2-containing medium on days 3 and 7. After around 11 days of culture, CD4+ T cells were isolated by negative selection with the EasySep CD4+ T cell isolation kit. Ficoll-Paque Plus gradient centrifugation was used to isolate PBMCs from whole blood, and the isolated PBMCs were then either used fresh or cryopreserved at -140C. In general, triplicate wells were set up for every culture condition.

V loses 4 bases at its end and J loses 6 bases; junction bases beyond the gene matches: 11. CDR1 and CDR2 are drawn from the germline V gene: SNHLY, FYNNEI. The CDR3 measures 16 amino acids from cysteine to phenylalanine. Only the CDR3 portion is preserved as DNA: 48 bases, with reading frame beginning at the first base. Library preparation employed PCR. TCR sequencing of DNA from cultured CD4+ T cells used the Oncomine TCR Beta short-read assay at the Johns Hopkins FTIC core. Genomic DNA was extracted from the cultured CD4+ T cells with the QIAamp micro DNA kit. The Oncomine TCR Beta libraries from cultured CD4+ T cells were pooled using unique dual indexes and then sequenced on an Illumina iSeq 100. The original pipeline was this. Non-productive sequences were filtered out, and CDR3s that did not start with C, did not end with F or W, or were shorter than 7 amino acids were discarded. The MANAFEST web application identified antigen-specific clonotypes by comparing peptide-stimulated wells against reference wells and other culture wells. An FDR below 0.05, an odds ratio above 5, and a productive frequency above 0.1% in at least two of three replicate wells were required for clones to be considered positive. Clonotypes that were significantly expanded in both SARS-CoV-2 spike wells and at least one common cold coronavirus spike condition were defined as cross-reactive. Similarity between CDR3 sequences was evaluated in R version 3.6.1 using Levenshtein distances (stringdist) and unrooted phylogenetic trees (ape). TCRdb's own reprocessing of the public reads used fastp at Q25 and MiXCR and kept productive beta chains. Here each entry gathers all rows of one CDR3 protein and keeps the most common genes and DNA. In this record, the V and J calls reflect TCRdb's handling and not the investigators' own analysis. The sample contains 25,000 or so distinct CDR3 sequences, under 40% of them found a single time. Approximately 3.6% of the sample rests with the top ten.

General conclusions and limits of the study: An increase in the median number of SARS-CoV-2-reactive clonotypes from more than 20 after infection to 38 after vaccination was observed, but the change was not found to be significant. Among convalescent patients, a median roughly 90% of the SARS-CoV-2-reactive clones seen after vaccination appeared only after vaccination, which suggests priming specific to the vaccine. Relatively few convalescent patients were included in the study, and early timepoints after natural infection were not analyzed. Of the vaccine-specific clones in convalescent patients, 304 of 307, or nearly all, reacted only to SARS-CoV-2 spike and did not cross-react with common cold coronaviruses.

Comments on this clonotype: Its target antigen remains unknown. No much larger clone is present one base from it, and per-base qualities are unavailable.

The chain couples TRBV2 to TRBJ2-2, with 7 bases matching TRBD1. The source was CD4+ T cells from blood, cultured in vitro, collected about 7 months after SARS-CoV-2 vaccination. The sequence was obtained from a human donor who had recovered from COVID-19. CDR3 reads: CASSGPQGVIAGELFF. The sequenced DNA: TGTGCCAGCAGTGGTCCTCAGGGGGTGATCGCCGGGGAGCTGTTTTTT.